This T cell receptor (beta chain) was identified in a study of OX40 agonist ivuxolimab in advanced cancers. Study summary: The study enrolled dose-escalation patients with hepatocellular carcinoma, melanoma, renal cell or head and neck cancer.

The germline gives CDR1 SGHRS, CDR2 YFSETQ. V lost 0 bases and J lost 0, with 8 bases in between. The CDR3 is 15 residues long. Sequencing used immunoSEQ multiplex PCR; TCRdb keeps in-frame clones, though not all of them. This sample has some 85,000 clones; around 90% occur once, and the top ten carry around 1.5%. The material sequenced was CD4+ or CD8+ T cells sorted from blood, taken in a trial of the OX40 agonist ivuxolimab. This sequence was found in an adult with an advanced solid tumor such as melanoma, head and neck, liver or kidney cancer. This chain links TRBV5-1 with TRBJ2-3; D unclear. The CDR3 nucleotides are TGCGCCAGCAGCTTGGGGACCAAAAGCACAGATACGCAGTATTTT. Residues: CASSLGTKSTDTQYF.